This TCR beta chain was identified during a study of T-cell reconstitution after alpha-beta-depleted transplantation in children. This CDR3 region has 19 residues. CDR1 LGHDT and CDR2 YNNKEL come from the germline V gene (reference sequence). On this clonotype: Mismatch with germline at one junction end may stem from a read error.

Preparation of the TCRbeta library used unique molecular identifiers. MiXCR was run by TCRdb on the PCR reads, yielding one entry per CDR3 protein. The repertoire includes about a million distinct CDR3 sequences, about 29% of them detected once, and under 30% sits in the top ten. The chain recombines TRBV3-1 with TRBJ2-5; perhaps TRBD1 as D (6 bases). Material: PBMCs, mostly from graft donor cells, obtained 360 days after TCRalphabeta/CD19-depleted stem cell transplant. The sequence came from a boy younger than two who had a stem cell transplant for SCID, so the T cells may come from the graft donor. In DNA form, the CDR3 reads TGTGCCTGCAGCCTCGGGACACACGACGACATTAAGTACCAAGAGACCCAGTACTTC. This encodes CACSLGTHDDIKYQETQYF.